Presented here are 20 T cell receptor beta chains from one specimen sequenced in a study of control samples from healthy donors and cancer patients. Method: immunoSEQ multiplex PCR; TCRdb's copy keeps in-frame clones and lacks some. The data hold around 85,000 clones, with 90% to 95% observed a single time. The sample was blood. All receptors derive from a woman aged 18-30 years in good health.

V gene TRBV11-2 combines with J gene TRBJ2-7; 7 bases line up with TRBD1. V shed 5 bases and J 2 bases; nucleotides not matched to a gene: 3. The CDR3 loop spans 13 amino acids. Looked up from germline, CDR1 is SGHAT and CDR2 is FQNNGV. The CDR3 DNA reads as TGTGCCAGCAGCAGGGACAGACCCTACGAGCAGTACTTC. Translating it yields CASSRDRPYEQYF.

This clone showed up just a few times. The V and J genes are TRBV7-2 and TRBJ1-1; unclear D gene. V lost 2 bases to trimming and J lost 4 bases, with 5 bases between them. The CDR3 has 12 residues. Germline CDR1 is SGHTA and CDR2 is FQGNSA. CDR3 loop: CASSLLRTEAFF. For the CDR3, the DNA is TGTGCCAGCAGCTTATTACGCACTGAAGCTTTCTTT.

The chain carries TRBV6-2 or TRBV6-3 and TRBJ2-1, with 7 bases matching TRBD1. Germline values: CDR1 MNHEY, CDR2 SVGEGT. The CDR3 is 12 residues long. The J segment lost 12 bases and the V segment lost 6 bases, leaving 8 bases of the junction unmatched. CDR3 DNA: TGTGCCAGCAGCCGACAGGGTCTAGGGCAGTTCTTC. Translation gives CASSRQGLGQFF.

The rearrangement joins TRBV9 to TRBJ1-1, with D perhaps matching TRBD1 (6 bases). CDR1 is SGDLS and CDR2 is YYNGEE in the germline V gene. CDR3 length equals 15 residues. V shed 3 bases and J shed 5 bases, with 17 bases lying between them. DNA for the CDR3: TGTGCCAGCAGCGCCTCGGACAGAGATGGAACTGAAGCTTTCTTT. This encodes CASSASDRDGTEAFF.

The V call is TRBV10-3, the J call TRBJ1-1, with D possibly TRBD1 on 6 matching bases. Trimming cost V 6 bases and J 3 bases, with 17 bases left between them. The CDR3 runs 15 residues. Looked up from germline, CDR1 is ENHRY and CDR2 is SYGVKD. CDR3 DNA: TGTGCCATCAGGACGGGGGGCGCGGGGTACACTGAAGCTTTCTTT. Its translation: CAIRTGGAGYTEAFF.

The DNA of the CDR3 is TGTGCCAGCAGCCCCCGGGTTGGGGGGGACAATAGCAATCAGCCCCAGCATTTT. Amino acid sequence: CASSPRVGGDNSNQPQHF. The rearrangement uses TRBV7-2 and TRBJ1-5; the D gene is possibly TRBD1 (6 bases). Between the trimmed V and J ends, which lost 5 bases and 0 bases, there was a span of 20 bases. Germline V lookup: CDR1 SGHTA, CDR2 FQGNSA. This CDR3 is built from 18 residues.

The chain recombines TRBV11-2 with TRBJ1-3; a weak D match, TRBD1 (5 bases). V gave up 3 bases and J gave up 4 bases, with 13 bases separating them. This CDR3 has 15 residues. The germline CDR1 and CDR2 sequences are SGHAT and FQNNGV. For the CDR3, the DNA is TGTGCCAGCAGCTTCCGAGGGGCTTGGGGAAACACCATATATTTT. It codes for CASSFRGAWGNTIYF.

This chain joins TRBV27 and TRBJ1-2; D is undetermined. Germline V gene sequence: CDR1 MNHEY, CDR2 SMNVEV (reference sequence). The CDR3 length is 13 residues. V was pared by 5 bases and J by 4 bases, with 11 bases between. CDR3 in DNA: TGTGCCAGCAGTGCGACAACCTCCTATGGCTACACCTTC. It codes for CASSATTSYGYTF.

This clone was picked up one time. The chain employs TRBV7-8 and TRBJ2-7; D possibly corresponds to TRBD1 (5 bases). The CDR3 covers 15 residues. V lost 6 bases to trimming and J lost 1 base, with 16 bases between them. The germline V gene encodes CDR1 SGHVS and CDR2 FQNEAQ. CDR3 sequence (DNA): TGTGCCAGCAGGCAAGGGGCCGTGCAGTCCTACGAGCAGTACTTC. As protein: CASRQGAVQSYEQYF.

The chain recombines TRBV7-2 with TRBJ1-2; no reliable D call. Germline V lookup: CDR1 SGHTA, CDR2 FQGNSA. V dropped 0 bases and J dropped 5 bases, with 13 bases sitting between them. This CDR3 contains 15 residues. The CDR3 DNA sequence: TGTGCCAGCAGCTTAGCTCCCGCGGAACCATATGGCTACACCTTC. Translated, it gives CASSLAPAEPYGYTF.

This sequence joins TRBV9 and TRBJ2-5; TRBD2 matches at 14 bases. Trimming cost V 3 bases and J 2 bases; bases outside gene matches: 6. Germline V lookup: CDR1 SGDLS, CDR2 YYNGEE. There are 17 residues in the CDR3. DNA for the CDR3: TGTGCCAGCAGCGAAGGGACTAGCGGGGGCACTCAAGAGACCCAGTACTTC. Protein sequence: CASSEGTSGGTQETQYF.

This clone showed up just a few times. The chain carries TRBV5-1 and TRBJ2-7; D might be TRBD2 (6 bases). CDR1 SGHRS and CDR2 YFSETQ come from the germline V gene. V was shortened by 1 base and J by 5 bases, with 16 bases between the two germline ends. This CDR3 spans 15 amino acids. In DNA, the CDR3 is TGCGCCAGCAGCTTGATCCAGCCGGGGAGGAACGAGCAGTACTTC. Translated: CASSLIQPGRNEQYF.

The chain carries TRBV3-1 (or the pseudogene TRBV3-2) and TRBJ2-5, with D unclear. Germline loops: CDR1 LGHDT, CDR2 YNNKEL (reference sequence). Trimming took off 1 base at V and 2 bases at J, with 11 bases between the two ends. This CDR3 has 15 residues. CDR3 bases: TGTGCCAGCAGCCAAGGGGCCGGCGAACAAGAGACCCAGTACTTC. It is translated as CASSQGAGEQETQYF.

The chain employs TRBV6-5 and TRBJ2-1; D is unresolved. Germline CDR1 and CDR2: MNHEY and SVGAGI. This CDR3 spans 10 amino acids. Trimming took off 8 bases at V and 8 bases at J, with 7 bases between the two ends. CDR3 protein: CASRFDEQFF. In DNA, the CDR3 is TGTGCCAGCCGGTTCGATGAGCAGTTCTTC.

This clone has just a few counts. The chain joins TRBV15 to TRBJ2-5; 11 bases align to TRBD1. With V trimmed by 3 bases and J by 5 bases, 14 bases remained unmatched. CDR1 is LNHNV, CDR2 YYDKDF, per germline (reference sequence). There are 18 residues in the CDR3. CDR3 nucleotides: TGTGCCACCAGCAGTTTATCTAGTGGACAGGGGGCCACGGAGACCCAGTACTTC. This gives the protein CATSSLSSGQGATETQYF.

The chain employs TRBV5-1 and TRBJ1-1, with D maybe TRBD1 (6 bases). V lost 5 bases and J 5 bases, leaving 13 bases between the germline ends. Germline V gene data show CDR1 as SGHRS and CDR2 as YFSETQ. The CDR3 is 13 amino acids. For the CDR3, the DNA is TGCGCCAGCAGAAACCAAGGGGGGACTGAAGCTTTCTTT. This gives the protein CASRNQGGTEAFF.

As concerns this clone: This specimen includes other DNA sequences encoding the same CDR3. This chain connects TRBV5-6 to TRBJ1-5, with D tentatively TRBD1 (5 bases). In germline, CDR1 is SGHDT, CDR2 YYEEEE. This CDR3 has 17 amino acids. V was shortened by 4 bases and J by 0 bases, with 17 bases between the two germline ends. CDR3 DNA sequence: TGTGCCAGCAGCCTCTCGCAGGGCCCCTATAGCAATCAGCCCCAGCATTTT. This gives the protein CASSLSQGPYSNQPQHF. Complete variable domain (other parts from reference TRBV5-6 and TRBJ1-5): DAGVTQSPTHLIKTRGQQVTLRCSPKSGHDTVSWYQQALGQGPQFIFQYYEEEERQRGNFPDRFSGHQFPNYSSELNVNALLLGDSALYLCASSLSQGPYSNQPQHFGDGTRLSIL.

About this clone: Sequence at one end of the junction differs from germline and may be a read error. The chain combines TRBV6-2 or TRBV6-3 with TRBJ2-1; 10 bases are a match to TRBD2. From germline, CDR1 is MNHEY and CDR2 SVGEGT. This CDR3 has 16 residues. The CDR3 DNA reads as TGTGCCAGCAATTACCCTGTAGCGGGAGGCGACAATGAGCAGTTCTTC. Translation: CASNYPVAGGDNEQFF.

The chain carries TRBV5-5 and TRBJ2-4, with D possibly being TRBD1 or TRBD2 (5 bases each). Trimming took 4 bases from V and 8 from J, leaving 19 bases between them. The CDR3 totals 15 residues. CDR1 is SGHKS, CDR2 YYEKEE, per germline (reference sequence). CDR3 DNA: TGTGCCAGCAGCGCGGCCTGGGGGACCGAGGACATTCAGTACTTC. Protein sequence: CASSAAWGTEDIQYF. Full variable domain (remainder filled in from reference TRBV5-5 and TRBJ2-4): DAGVTQSPTHLIKTRGQQVTLRCSPISGHKSVSWYQQVLGQGPQFIFQYYEKEERGRGNFPDRFSARQFPNYSSELNVNALLLGDSALYLCASSAAWGTEDIQYFGAGTRLSVL.

The table lists this clone with a count of one. J is TRBJ2-3 and V is TRBV28; TRBD2 is a possible D gene (6 bases). This CDR3 region has 14 residues. Between the trimmed V and J ends, which lost 5 bases and 7 bases, there was a span of 16 bases. Germline CDR1 reads MDHEN; CDR2 reads SYDVKM. CDR3 region: CASSPGTPLNTQYF. In DNA, the CDR3 is TGTGCCAGCAGTCCGGGGACTCCCCTCAATACGCAGTATTTT.